This T cell receptor (beta chain) is from a study of regulatory T cells in long-lasting Graves disease. This CDR3 is 15 amino acids long. Germline assignment: CDR1 LGHNT and CDR2 FRNRAP. Unmatched junction bases numbered 9, after V lost 6 bases and J lost 7 bases. According to the study, TCR beta libraries were built with iRepertoire HTBI primers and CDR3-region Arm-PCR. TCRdb re-called the multiplex PCR reads through MiXCR, storing one row per CDR3 protein. The table has roughly 420,000 distinct CDR3 sequences, about a sixth seen once. A few counts support this clonotype. Its antigen is unidentified. Findings and limits, study-wide: Accuracy may have been reduced by the small sample size.

Time point specified: newly diagnosed GD, antithyroid drugs for less than 3 months. The TCR library was prepared using RNA isolated from PBMCs. The diagnosis of Graves' disease used American Thyroid Association guidelines. These data are also associated with another study on T cells in Graves' hyperthyroidism and ophthalmopathy. Per that paper: Most clonotypes that expanded in the thyroid above 0.001 also showed up in blood.

Sequences were derived from peripheral blood mononuclear cells (PBMCs), sampled at new diagnosis, from a patient treated with antithyroid drugs. The sequence was collected from a woman younger than 45 with Graves disease. The V call is TRBV12-5, the J call TRBJ2-1; TRBD1 matches 10 bases. Here the CDR3 reads CASGEGQGVLNEQFF. CDR3 DNA sequence: TGTGCTAGTGGCGAAGGACAGGGGGTACTAAATGAGCAGTTCTTC.